A selection of T cell receptor beta chains follows, all from one sample in a study of PD-1 blockade in classical Hodgkin lymphoma. Using immunoSEQ multiplex PCR, the repertoire was profiled, and TCRdb retains in-frame clones only, with some absent. The sample carries fewer than 95,000 clones, 75% to 85% recorded once. The material sequenced was peripheral blood mononuclear cells (PBMCs), taken before the fourth cycle of nivolumab. The receptor set was obtained from a human donor with classical Hodgkin lymphoma. Both conserved end residues are part of each CDR3. The D gene is left open where the match is weak. Size is stated for part of the rows, as once, few or many counts, or as a class when the clone is expanded.

j_call,clone_size,v_call,d_call,cdr3_aa,cdr3_nt
TRBJ1-3,.,TRBV19,.,CASSQMAGVGNTIYF,TGTGCCAGTAGTCAAATGGCGGGGGTCGGAAACACCATATATTTT
TRBJ2-3,few,TRBV7-2,.,CASSLYPSDTQYF,TGTGCCAGCAGCTTATACCCCTCCGATACGCAGTATTTT
TRBJ2-7,.,TRBV7-2,.,CASSPSGTRGEQYF,TGTGCCAGCAGTCCTTCCGGGACGAGGGGCGAGCAGTACTTC
TRBJ2-3,.,TRBV10-1,TRBD2,CASSVTSGRVADTQYF,TGCGCCAGCAGTGTGACTAGCGGGAGGGTGGCAGATACGCAGTATTTT
TRBJ2-1,few,TRBV28,.,CASGWAYNEQFF,TGTGCCAGCGGATGGGCTTACAATGAGCAGTTCTTC
TRBJ2-3,.,TRBV4-1,TRBD2,CASSQGPSGGGQDTQYF,TGCGCCAGCAGCCAAGGCCCCAGCGGGGGGGGGCAGGATACGCAGTATTTT
TRBJ2-1,.,TRBV10-3,TRBD2,CAINSGTPRGQFF,TGTGCCATCAACAGCGGGACCCCCCGTGGGCAGTTCTTC
TRBJ1-1,once,TRBV6-5,.,CASSQPGRTNTEAFF,TGTGCCAGCAGTCAACCGGGACGGACGAACACTGAAGCTTTCTTT
TRBJ2-7,.,TRBV6-5,.,CATIGDASEQYF,TGTGCCACCATAGGGGACGCGTCCGAGCAGTACTTC
TRBJ2-1,.,TRBV4-2,TRBD2,CASSRGLAGDYNEQFF,TGTGCCAGCAGCCGCGGACTAGCGGGAGACTACAATGAGCAGTTCTTC
TRBJ1-2,few,TRBV6-1,TRBD1,CASSQQGAIRGYTF,TGTGCCAGCAGTCAACAGGGGGCTATACGAGGCTACACCTTC
TRBJ2-3,.,TRBV30,TRBD2,CAWRPGLAADTQYF,TGTGCCTGGAGACCAGGACTAGCGGCAGATACGCAGTATTTT
TRBJ2-3,.,TRBV11-3,.,CASSLTPDTQYF,TGTGCCAGCAGCCTTACCCCAGATACGCAGTATTTT
TRBJ2-5,.,TRBV10-3,.,CAISVTLQETQYF,TGTGCCATCAGTGTGACTCTCCAAGAGACCCAGTACTTC
TRBJ2-3,.,TRBV14,.,CASSQVAGSFTDTQYF,TGTGCCAGCAGCCAAGTCGCAGGGAGTTTCACAGATACGCAGTATTTT
TRBJ1-1,once,TRBV28,.,CASRVQGAPEAFF,TGTGCCAGCAGGGTCCAGGGAGCTCCTGAAGCTTTCTTT
TRBJ1-1,few,TRBV5-6,.,CASNLFGQTAEAFF,TGTGCCAGCAACCTCTTTGGACAGACCGCTGAAGCTTTCTTT
TRBJ2-5,.,TRBV18,.,CASSPIGTLQETQYF,TGTGCCAGCTCACCTATCGGGACACTCCAAGAGACCCAGTACTTC
TRBJ2-7,.,TRBV18,TRBD1,CASSPPGTGHYEQYF,TGTGCCAGCTCACCGCCTGGGACAGGGCATTACGAGCAGTACTTC
TRBJ2-3,.,TRBV5-4,.,CASSEEPADFTDTQYF,TGTGCCAGCAGCGAGGAGCCAGCGGATTTTACAGATACGCAGTATTTT
TRBJ1-2,.,TRBV5-4,.,CASSLGGLDDYGYTF,TGTGCCAGCAGCTTGGGGGGGTTAGACGACTATGGCTACACCTTC
TRBJ2-7,.,TRBV15,TRBD2,CATSGRPGGLGEQYF,TGTGCCACCAGCGGGCGTCCGGGGGGGCTGGGCGAGCAGTACTTC
TRBJ2-3,.,TRBV27,.,CASSFVGGHTDTQYF,TGTGCCAGCAGCTTTGTCGGGGGGCACACAGATACGCAGTATTTT
TRBJ1-4,few,TRBV5-6,.,CASRMPGEKLFF,TGTGCCAGCAGAATGCCAGGTGAAAAACTGTTTTTT
TRBJ2-5,.,TRBV6-5,.,CASSYSIQSQETQYF,TGTGCCAGCAGTTACTCAATCCAGAGCCAAGAGACCCAGTACTTC
TRBJ2-1,.,TRBV7-6,TRBD2,CASSLPGGDPNEQFF,TGTGCCAGCAGCTTACCGGGAGGGGATCCAAATGAGCAGTTCTTC
TRBJ1-4,.,TRBV5-6,TRBD1,CASSKWTGINEKLFF,TGTGCCAGCAGCAAGTGGACAGGGATTAATGAAAAACTGTTTTTT
TRBJ2-1,.,TRBV30,.,CAWSTNPNEQFF,TGTGCCTGGAGCACAAATCCCAATGAGCAGTTCTTC
TRBJ2-1,.,TRBV9,.,CASTSTGGLSNEQFF,TGTGCCAGTACCTCAACTGGAGGTCTGTCAAATGAGCAGTTCTTC
TRBJ2-1,.,TRBV28,.,CASSPSFGTKNNEQFF,TGTGCCAGCAGTCCCTCGTTCGGGACGAAAAACAATGAGCAGTTCTTC
TRBJ2-3,.,TRBV9,.,CASSVAGSRTDTQYF,TGTGCCAGCAGCGTAGCCGGGAGCAGGACAGATACGCAGTATTTT
TRBJ1-1,once,TRBV7-2,.,CASSTGNTEAFF,TGTGCCAGCAGCACAGGGAACACTGAAGCTTTCTTT
TRBJ2-3,few,TRBV6-4,.,CASSVNLGDTQYF,TGTGCCAGCAGTGTCAACCTAGGGGATACGCAGTATTTT
TRBJ2-7,.,TRBV14,TRBD1,CASSQGQGWYEQYF,TGTGCCAGCAGCCAGGGACAGGGATGGTACGAGCAGTACTTC
TRBJ1-1,.,TRBV7-2,TRBD1,CASSLKQGATEAFF,TGTGCCAGCAGCTTAAAACAGGGGGCGACTGAAGCTTTCTTT
TRBJ1-2,.,TRBV6-5,.,CASSFDKYGGYTF,TGTGCCAGCAGTTTCGACAAATACGGTGGCTACACCTTC
TRBJ2-7,.,TRBV7-9,TRBD2,CASTKGGSGIGYEQYF,TGTGCCAGCACCAAGGGGGGTAGCGGGATCGGATACGAGCAGTACTTC
TRBJ1-1,few,TRBV7-9,TRBD1,CASSFDRGDTEAFF,TGTGCCAGCAGCTTTGACAGGGGTGACACTGAAGCTTTCTTT
TRBJ2-1,.,TRBV7-8,.,CASSPRGKEQFF,TGTGCCAGCAGCCCTCGAGGGAAAGAGCAGTTCTTC
TRBJ2-1,.,TRBV10-1,.,CASSEQGPNEQFF,TGCGCCAGCAGTGAGCAGGGCCCCAATGAGCAGTTCTTC
TRBJ2-1,.,TRBV7-2,TRBD2,CASSLIRSSSGAEQFF,TGTGCCAGCAGCTTAATAAGGTCGTCTAGCGGGGCGGAGCAGTTCTTC
TRBJ2-4,.,TRBV2,TRBD2,CASSEGGLDIQYF,TGTGCCAGCAGTGAAGGGGGACTAGACATTCAGTACTTC
TRBJ1-5,.,TRBV4-1,.,CASSHPALRQPQHF,TGCGCCAGCAGCCACCCTGCACTACGTCAGCCCCAGCATTTT
TRBJ2-5,.,TRBV5-1,TRBD2,CASSSLAGAVLETQYF,TGCGCCAGCAGCTCACTAGCGGGAGCGGTTTTGGAGACCCAGTACTTC
TRBJ2-7,.,TRBV5-5,.,CASSLSRAGSSYEQYF,TGTGCCAGCAGCCTCAGCAGGGCGGGTAGCTCCTACGAGCAGTACTTC
TRBJ2-7,once,TRBV15,.,CATSRDIGLYEQYF,TGTGCCACCAGCAGAGATATCGGACTCTACGAGCAGTACTTC
TRBJ2-4,.,TRBV7-9,.,CASSEAGAGIQYF,TGTGCCAGCAGTGAAGCGGGTGCCGGCATTCAGTACTTC
TRBJ2-7,.,TRBV7-6,.,CASSLAGGSYEQYF,TGTGCCAGCAGCTTAGCGGGTGGGAGCTACGAGCAGTACTTC
TRBJ2-3,medium-sized,TRBV7-9,TRBD2,CASSLAGGRSTDTQYF,TGTGCCAGCAGCTTAGCCGGCGGGAGGAGCACAGATACGCAGTATTTT
TRBJ2-5,.,TRBV6-1,.,CASSETLAETETQYF,TGTGCCAGCAGTGAAACCCTGGCCGAAACGGAGACCCAGTACTTC
TRBJ2-1,.,TRBV30,TRBD2,CAWSGASGRGDEQFF,TGTGCCTGGAGTGGTGCTAGCGGGAGAGGCGATGAGCAGTTCTTC
TRBJ2-7,.,TRBV28,TRBD1,CASSNRVGTGGIYEQYF,TGTGCCAGCAGTAATCGCGTCGGGACAGGGGGAATCTACGAGCAGTACTTC